This T cell receptor beta chain derives from a study of T-cell reconstitution after alpha-beta-depleted transplantation in children. The TCRbeta library incorporated unique molecular identifiers. TCRdb ran MiXCR on the PCR reads and lists one entry per CDR3 protein. The sample records some 500,000 distinct CDR3 sequences, about 18% being singletons. V gave up 5 bases and J gave up 2 bases, with 28 bases separating them. This CDR3 spans 19 amino acids. CDR1 SGHDT and CDR2 YYEEEE come from the germline V gene. The clonotype originates from a human donor who donated a stem cell graft to a child with acute lymphoblastic leukemia. The V call is TRBV5-6, the J call TRBJ1-1, with D maybe TRBD1 (5 bases). Sequencing used PBMCs from the stem cell graft donor, obtained from the stem cell graft. For the CDR3, the DNA is TGTGCCAGCAGGTTTTCCTCTTCGGGGGGTCCTTACAGAAACACTGAAGCTTTCTTT. Protein product: CASRFSSSGGPYRNTEAFF.